This T cell receptor beta chain was recovered during a study of blood T cell repertoires in COVID-19. Overall study: T cells, B-cell-depleted T cells, or PBMCs supplied cDNA or gDNA.

Per the authors' pipeline: Amplifying reference gene primers gave estimates of nucleated cell counts. Only in-frame clones appear in the TCRdb table, and some are missing; sequencing was by immunoSEQ multiplex PCR. V, J and clone size reflect that table, while D and trimming were determined from the DNA. The profile shows 200,000 to 250,000 clones, 88% of them singletons. The clonotype comes from a woman aged 55-70 years with acute or convalescent COVID-19. Sequenced sample: peripheral blood.

This chain's CDR3 is CASSSLTTGTYEQYF. The CDR3 DNA is TGTGCCAGCAGTTCCCTTACGACAGGAACCTACGAGCAGTACTTC. The chain has TRBV6-2 or TRBV6-3 and TRBJ2-7, with D possibly TRBD1 on 6 matching bases. V lost 4 bases and J 2 bases, leaving 15 bases between the germline ends. The CDR3 length is 15 residues. CDR1 and CDR2 (germline): MNHEY, SVGEGT.